This T cell receptor beta chain is drawn from a study of cytomegalovirus exposure and HLA in healthy donors (dated by TCRdb to the late 2010s). Regarding the study in general: According to an earlier analysis of around 600 of the donors, some 180 million T cells yielded some 120 million unique TCR beta sequences and 250 to 350 Gb of sequence data. An early release covering some 640 HLA-typed donors comprised about 290 gigabases of sequencing data and some 79 million unique TCR sequences. The genetic ancestry cluster associated with self-reported Caucasian donors included about 81% of the roughly 410 genotyped donors. The aim of the study was to test whether cataloging public T cell receptors could identify signatures of past pathogen exposure. The study used immunosequencing to profile the T cell repertoires of approximately 690 subjects and linked those repertoires to cytomegalovirus serostatus. Along with the approximately 600-subject first cohort, a separate validation cohort of over a hundred different subjects was used. To predict cytomegalovirus infection status, the study brought together high-throughput TCR immunosequencing, statistical association of individual TCRs with disease status, and machine learning. A later analysis re-analyzed previously published TCR beta repertoires from hundreds of donors and added high-resolution HLA genotyping to study TCR occurrence patterns. Rather than using new phenotypic data, the later analysis identified candidate immune exposures from TCR beta sequences and from how often those sequences occurred across donors. An earlier analysis of more than 450 of the donors used high-throughput TCR beta sequencing to judge whether each TCR beta V gene segment behaved as functional or pseudogenic. Donor age, sex, ethnicity and CMV serostatus were compiled alongside the repertoire data. Genome-wide SNP genotypes for about 65% of the roughly 670 donors were used in a later genetic analysis, which treated that subset as a discovery cohort. All discovery cohort repertoires had been generated using a single sequencing platform. HLA typing covered class I and class II loci at four-digit resolution. Typing coverage differed by locus: A, B, C, DRB1 and DQB1 were typed in roughly 620-640 donors, DQA1 in 500 to 550, DPA1 in around 580, and DPB1 in 450 to 480. Several DR-DQ haplotypes were treated as single units for association and clustering because of strong linkage in the cohort. Across around 400 genotyped donors of the cohort, an average of approximately 240,000 unique TCR beta nucleotide sequences per donor were sequenced, and about a sixth of those sequences were non-productive. Results and caveats for the whole study, not just this receptor: It was suggested by the authors that the approach could potentially be generalized to other disease states and immunological phenotypes. Because counts were too low, some 17 rarely observed V segments, including chromosome 9 orphons, were left out of the earlier analysis of a few hundred of the donors. The 87-base-pair reads could not distinguish some IMGT-functional V segments, including TRBV6-2 and TRBV6-3, so those segments were excluded. In a later analysis, about 16,000 TCR beta sequences were associated with specific HLA alleles at a false discovery rate of 0.05. For the cohort, immune exposure information was limited to CMV serostatus. In this cohort, only TCR beta chains were sequenced, and detectable features were limited by the absence of alpha or paired-chain data. In a later analysis, HLA-associated TCR beta chains showed more clonal expansion and lower generation probabilities than non-associated chains that were equally common. HLA typing was unavailable for some donors at each locus, so association tests used only the typed subset. Roughly uniform sequencing depth across donors was assumed in presence/absence analyses, although this assumption may not hold. In an earlier analysis of roughly 560 of the donors, most TCR beta V segments were observed in productive rearrangements about 87% or about 30% of the time, broadly matching IMGT annotations. A further reported finding was that TCR beta sequences accurately predicted the HLA-A and HLA-B alleles for most subjects in the first cohort. Most TCR sequences were observed very rarely across donors, whereas some public TCRs were present in many individuals. In a later genetic analysis, a missense DCLRE1C variant was associated with V-gene and J-gene trimming of TCR beta chains, and the association was replicated in an independent cohort. Strong co-occurrence of HLA alleles, especially DR and DQ, made assigning TCR associations to individual alleles difficult. A cluster of highly shared sequence variants was judged likely to represent a technical artifact of the sequencing pipeline. In a later analysis, several top co-occurrence clusters were reported to appear linked to parvovirus B19, influenza, CMV and Epstein-Barr virus. In a later analysis, TCR association rates were found to vary across HLA loci, with the most associated TCRs seen for DRB1 alleles and the fewest for HLA-C alleles. A total of 150 or so TCR beta chains were listed by the study as associated with cytomegalovirus. The classifier was reported to diagnose cytomegalovirus status with high specificity and sensitivity in both the original and validation cohorts. Linkage disequilibrium might explain the correlated functional status among segregating V segments, but an unknown experimental factor could not be excluded. According to a later genetic analysis, donors in an Asian-associated ancestry cluster had fewer N-insertions in productive TCRs than the approximately 700-donor mean. Three of the identified cytomegalovirus-associated TCR beta chains were confirmed in vitro to be specific for cytomegalovirus antigens. According to a later analysis, most CMV-associated TCR beta chains appeared to be HLA-restricted, and the HLA associations seemed to be driven largely by CMV exposure.

As for this clone: Which antigen it targets is not known. Qualities for individual bases were not recorded, and no much larger clone is one base off.

In total, around 600 healthy bone marrow donors made up the cohort. Cohort members were all nominally healthy when sampled, although unrecorded immune exposures were likely present. The donor tested CMV seropositive and was one of the 289 seropositive cohort members. A peripheral blood sample was collected from each donor, and TCR beta sequencing was performed on peripheral blood mononuclear cells. Genomic DNA was extracted from the blood cell samples with the Qiagen DNeasy Blood Extraction Kit. The method behind the library was the immunoSEQ multiplex PCR assay. For the multiplex PCR, a mixture combining 60 forward primers for TCR Vbeta segments and 13 reverse primers for TCR Jbeta segments was used. The CDR3 region of rearranged TCR beta genes was amplified from genomic DNA by a multiplex PCR assay. The Illumina HiSeq System was used to sequence the amplified TCR beta libraries as 87-base-pair reads. The published analysis was carried out like this. A later analysis counted about 80 million unique TCR beta chains across the approximately 700 repertoires, and 10 million to 12 million of these chains were shared by at least two donors. To remove PCR and sequencing errors, raw reads were error-corrected and collapsed into unique sequences using a nearest-neighbor algorithm that merged closely related sequences. V, D and J gene segments were assigned by aligning CDR3 sequences to IMGT reference sequences. For a sequence to be retained, a match of at least six nucleotides to both a V gene segment and a J gene segment was required. Rearrangements were called productive when the CDR3 lacked stop codons and stayed in frame with V and J; all others were non-productive. Following IMGT convention, CDR3 was defined as the stretch from the second conserved V-encoded cysteine up to the conserved J-encoded phenylalanine. Sequences without an unambiguous match to a single V gene segment were excluded from the earlier analysis of about 600 of the donors. In an earlier analysis of several hundred of the donors, V segments were called functional above 56.7% productive rearrangements and were called segregating when the between-donor standard deviation exceeded 5%. A statistical classification framework was built to diagnose cytomegalovirus status from the catalog of TCR beta chain sequences. V and J gene assignment, in a later analysis, came from comparing TCR nucleotide sequences with IMGT/GENE-DB human TR gene sequences. A later analysis assigned CDR3 sequences and most-parsimonious VDJ recombination scenarios with the TCRdist pipeline. In a later analysis, each TCR beta chain was defined by its CDR3 amino acid sequence together with its V-gene family, and reads lacking a unique V-gene family were excluded. In a later analysis, approximately 590 highly shared, low-generation-probability nucleotide sequences were removed to address suspected cross-contamination and a sequencing artifact. For each public chain, a later analysis derived a clonal expansion index from normalized ranks of inferred template counts within each repertoire. In a later analysis, generation probabilities were computed with a VDJ recombination model fitted to out-of-frame rearrangements, and the resulting probabilities were checked against IGoR. In a later analysis, TCR-TCR, TCR-HLA and TCR-CMV co-occurrence was scored with hypergeometric tests, and a repertoire-size bias correction was applied to TCR pairs. In a later analysis, false discovery rates were estimated by permuting HLA or CMV assignments 20 times. In a later analysis, co-occurring TCRs were grouped using DBSCAN, with TCRdist sequence similarity added in when clustering inside HLA-allele-positive subsets. Co-occurrence clustering excluded repertoires with fewer than 30,000 or more than 120,000 public chains, plus five with anomalous nucleotide sharing. The table was pulled from immuneACCESS by TCRdb, which kept in-frame rearrangements only. Such tables lose some clones; where checked, under half of the loss comes from unresolved V genes, and the rest has no known cause. The V and J calls and the clone size are those of that table, but D and trimming were determined from the DNA. This sample lists 90,000 to 120,000 clones; approximately 81% were detected once. The top ten constitute roughly 3.7% of the sample.

V loses 3 bases, J loses 8 bases, and the germline ends lie 7 bases apart. Spanning cysteine to phenylalanine, the CDR3 consists of 11 amino acids. Kept here is only the CDR3 DNA, which spans 33 bases and is read in frame from base 1. From a lookup of the germline V gene, CDR1 and CDR2 are SGHAT and FQNNGV. The receptor comes from a female donor in good health and CMV-seropositive. The sample consisted of PBMCs. The chain was built from TRBV11-2 and TRBJ1-2; the D segment cannot be called with confidence. CDR3 loop: CASSFRGGYTF. The nucleotide sequence is TGTGCCAGCAGCTTCCGAGGCGGCTACACCTTC.